This entry lists 6 T cell receptor beta chains sequenced from one sample in a study of blood T cell repertoires in COVID-19. Only in-frame clones appear in the TCRdb table, and some are missing; sequencing was by immunoSEQ multiplex PCR. The sample includes approximately 170,000 clones, around 83% of them seen just once. The sequencing input was peripheral blood. Receptors were obtained from a woman in her 70s with COVID-19, enrolled during active disease.

The J gene is TRBJ1-2, the V gene TRBV4-1, with no clear D. Trimming pared 3 bases from V and 10 bases from J, leaving 18 bases between. Germline CDR1 reads MGHRA; CDR2 reads YSYEKL. The CDR3 totals 14 residues. CDR3 amino acids: CASSQTERAQPYTF. CDR3 bases: TGCGCCAGCAGCCAGACGGAGAGGGCACAACCCTACACCTTC.

This clone has just a few counts. This chain joins TRBV3-1 (or the pseudogene TRBV3-2) and TRBJ2-7; 9 bases map to TRBD2. This CDR3 is built from 16 residues. Unmatched junction bases numbered 12, after V lost 3 bases and J lost 6 bases. Germline CDR1 reads LGHDT; CDR2 reads YNNKEL (reference sequence). DNA for the CDR3: TGTGCCAGCAGCCACTCTTGGCGGGAGGGTCTTTGCGAGCAGTACTTC. Translation: CASSHSWREGLCEQYF.

This chain joins TRBV6-5 and TRBJ1-5, with a possible D match to TRBD1 (5 bases). Deletions cut 7 bases from V and 0 bases from J, with 13 bases between. This CDR3 comprises 15 residues. The germline CDR1 and CDR2 sequences are MNHEY and SVGAGI. CDR3 nucleotides: TGTGCCAGCAAGGCGTGGGGCAATAGCAATCAGCCCCAGCATTTT. Its protein is CASKAWGNSNQPQHF.

This chain joins TRBV5-1 and TRBJ1-1; no definite D call. The germline V gene encodes CDR1 SGHRS and CDR2 YFSETQ. The CDR3 spans 14 residues. The germline V and J ends were trimmed by 4 bases and 0 bases, with 10 bases remaining between them. For the CDR3, the DNA is TGCGCCAGCAGCCCCCAGAGGTTGAACACTGAAGCTTTCTTT. Amino acid sequence: CASSPQRLNTEAFF.

The chain joins TRBV5-1 to TRBJ2-7; 10 bases line up with TRBD2. Germline V gene lookup returns CDR1 SGHRS and CDR2 YFSETQ. With V trimmed by 0 bases and J by 6 bases, 6 bases remained unmatched. CDR3 length: 15 residues. This CDR3 reads CASSLAGLAGAEQYF. CDR3 nucleotides: TGCGCCAGCAGCTTGGCGGGTCTAGCGGGAGCCGAGCAGTACTTC.

The chain recombines TRBV2 with TRBJ2-3; TRBD1 agrees at 8 bases. V shed 6 bases and J 4 bases; nucleotides not matched to a gene: 6. CDR1 is SNHLY and CDR2 is FYNNEI in the germline V gene. CDR3 size: 14 residues. The CDR3 DNA reads as TGTGCCAGCAGGAGACAGGGGTTCGCAGATACGCAGTATTTT. It is translated as CASRRQGFADTQYF. Looking up the rest from reference TRBV2 and TRBJ2-3 gives the full variable domain: EPEVTQTPSHQVTQMGQEVILRCVPISNHLYFYWYRQILGQKVEFLVSFYNNEISEKSEIFDDQFSVERPDGSNFTLKIRSTKLEDSAMYFCASRRQGFADTQYFGPGTRLTVL.